The present entry profiles one TCR beta chain with its context. Its matching antigen is unknown. Trimming cost V 4 bases and J 10 bases; bases outside gene matches: 7. The CDR3 is made up of 13 amino acids. CDR1 and CDR2 (germline): MGHDK, SYGVNS. These data are taken from a study of CD8+ T cells in alopecia areata. Study as a whole: It was 6 to 18 months of tofacitinib, and then there were 6 months off drug. The study's findings and limits: Lesional scalp displayed greater clonality than normal scalp, most notably in alopecia totalis/universalis.

Noted treatment: oral pan-JAK inhibitor, 5-10 mg twice daily. Lesional scalp punch biopsies and peripheral blood were collected from alopecia areata patients. Sequencing used cDNA as its template, made by extracting RNA and reverse transcribing it. Sequencing used immunoSEQ multiplex PCR; TCRdb keeps in-frame clones, though not all of them. Of 210,000 or so clones in the sample, approximately 72% were seen once. The V call is TRBV25-1, the J call TRBJ2-1, with 7 bases identical to TRBD1. This TCR came from a human donor with alopecia areata. The starting material was CD4+ T cells sorted from blood, obtained at week 44, from a patient treated with tofacitinib. CDR3 nucleotide sequence: TGTGCCAGCAGTGCAAGAGACAGGGTAGAGCAGTTCTTC. This codes for CASSARDRVEQFF.